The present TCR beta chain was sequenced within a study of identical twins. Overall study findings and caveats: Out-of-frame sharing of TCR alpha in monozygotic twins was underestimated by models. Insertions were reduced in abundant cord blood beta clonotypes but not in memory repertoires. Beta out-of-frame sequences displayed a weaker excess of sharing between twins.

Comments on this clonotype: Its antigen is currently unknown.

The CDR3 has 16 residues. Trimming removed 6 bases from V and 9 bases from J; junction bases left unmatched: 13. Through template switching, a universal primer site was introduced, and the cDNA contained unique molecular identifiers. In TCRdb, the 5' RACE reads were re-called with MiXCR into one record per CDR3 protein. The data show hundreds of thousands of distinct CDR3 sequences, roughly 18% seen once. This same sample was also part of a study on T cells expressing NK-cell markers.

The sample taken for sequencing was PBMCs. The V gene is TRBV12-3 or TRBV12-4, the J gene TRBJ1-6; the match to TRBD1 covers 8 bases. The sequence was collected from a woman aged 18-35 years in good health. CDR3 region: CASSLQGVIRGSPLHF. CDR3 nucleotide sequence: TGTGCCAGCAGCCTACAGGGGGTGATTAGGGGTTCACCCCTCCACTTT.